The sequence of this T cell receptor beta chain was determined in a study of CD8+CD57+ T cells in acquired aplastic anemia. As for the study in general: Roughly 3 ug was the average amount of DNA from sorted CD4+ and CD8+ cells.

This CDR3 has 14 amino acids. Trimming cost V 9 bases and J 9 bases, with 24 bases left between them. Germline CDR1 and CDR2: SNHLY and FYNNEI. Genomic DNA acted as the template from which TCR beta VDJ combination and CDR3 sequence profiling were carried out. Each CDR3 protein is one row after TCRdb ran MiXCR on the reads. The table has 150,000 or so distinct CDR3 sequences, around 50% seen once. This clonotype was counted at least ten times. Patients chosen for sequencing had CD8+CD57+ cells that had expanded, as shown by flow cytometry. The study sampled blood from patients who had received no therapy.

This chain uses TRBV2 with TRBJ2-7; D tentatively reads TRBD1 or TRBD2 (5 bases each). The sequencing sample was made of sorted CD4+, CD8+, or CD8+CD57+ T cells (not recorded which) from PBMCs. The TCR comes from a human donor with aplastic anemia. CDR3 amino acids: CASGIGTHNVGQYF. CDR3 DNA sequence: TGTGCCAGTGGCATTGGGACCCACAATGTTGGGCAGTACTTC.